This T cell receptor (beta chain) originates from a study of T-cell memory formation after mild COVID-19. Study at large: Each donor largely had its own TCR clusters. Findings of the study overall: Among contracting clones, CD4+ were mainly CM/EM and CD8+ enriched in EMRA. Several responding clones turned up in pre-infection memory, indicating that cross-reactive memory may have taken part.

TCR alpha and TCR beta cDNA libraries with sample barcodes and UMIs came from 5'RACE using constant-segment primers. Each CDR3 protein is one row after TCRdb ran MiXCR on the 5' RACE reads. This repertoire shows 200,000 to 250,000 distinct CDR3 sequences, about 10% found once; its top ten account for less than 4%. The sample holds many counts of this clonotype. Its specificity is not known. CDR1 and CDR2 from the germline V gene are LNHNV and YYDKDF (reference sequence). The CDR3 runs 15 residues. Trimming shortened V by 2 bases and J by 4 bases, and 12 bases separated the two germline ends. The gene calls are TRBV15 and TRBJ1-5; weak D call: TRBD1 (6 bases). This clonotype was obtained from a man between 18 and 29 years old who had mild COVID-19 (a few samples of this study predate the infection). Cell type and time point are not known. The source material was PBMCs or a T cell subset sorted from them (not recorded which). The CDR3 is CATSRTLDRNQPQHF. The CDR3 DNA sequence: TGTGCCACCAGCAGAACCCTTGACAGGAATCAGCCCCAGCATTTT.